The entry below gives a single T cell receptor (beta chain) sequence along with its context. Its antigen is still unknown. The sample is drawn from a study of post-analysis software for immune sequencing data. Study findings and constraints: Among multiple sclerosis patients, normalized Chao1 diversity was significantly below that of controls. Higher frequency in patients than in controls was seen for roughly five TRBV segments, with TRBV5-6, TRBV5-1 and TRBV20-1 among them.

Incorporated into the TCR beta cDNA libraries were unique molecular identifiers, which served to reduce PCR and sequencing biases. TCRdb passed the PCR reads through MiXCR, listing each CDR3 protein once. The sample holds some 690,000 distinct CDR3 sequences, less than 35% seen once. Trimming cost V 0 bases and J 10 bases, with 6 bases left between them. CDR3 size: 12 residues. Germline-derived CDR1 and CDR2 are LGHDT and YNNKEL (reference sequence). This TCR was sampled from a girl between 5 and 17 years old with multiple sclerosis. The sequenced material came from blood. This sequence joins TRBV3-1 and TRBJ1-4; no definite D call. The CDR3 reads CASSQERAKLFF. In DNA, the CDR3 is TGTGCCAGCAGCCAAGAGAGGGCAAAACTGTTTTTT.